These 13 T cell receptor beta chains originate from one sample sequenced in a study of shared clonotypes between healthy human individuals. Profiling relied on immunoSEQ multiplex PCR, and the TCRdb table lists in-frame clones only, not all of them. The top ten hold 10% to 15% of the sample, which has some 470,000 clones, around 80% seen once. The sequencing input was PBMCs. The receptors originated from a woman in her forties in good health. Some clones in this sample may be carry-over from other donors' samples.

Notes on this clone: Other DNA sequences in this sample translate to the same CDR3. This chain joins TRBV28 and TRBJ2-1; D uncertain. The CDR3 has 11 amino acids. Germline V gene sequence: CDR1 MDHEN, CDR2 SYDVKM. Between the trimmed V and J ends, which lost 2 bases and 8 bases, there was a span of 4 bases. DNA for the CDR3: TGTGCCAGCAGTTTAATCTATGAGCAGTTCTTC. Residues: CASSLIYEQFF.

This chain connects TRBV6-4 to TRBJ1-3; the D call may be TRBD1 or TRBD2 (5 bases each). Near its end, the DNA agrees better with TRBJ2-2, so the J call may be wrong. Germline-derived CDR1 and CDR2 are MRHNA and SNTAGT. CDR3 length: 14 residues. CDR3 sequence: CASSDSGTPGELFF. The CDR3 DNA is TGTGCCAGCAGTGACTCTGGGACGCCCGGGGAGCTGTTTTTT.

The chain joins TRBV28 to TRBJ2-5; maybe TRBD1 (5 bases). The V gene's germline CDR1 is MDHEN and CDR2 SYDVKM. CDR3 size: 14 residues. The V and J ends lost 3 bases and 6 bases respectively, with 14 bases between them. The CDR3 protein is CASSFWAGWKTQYF. CDR3 DNA: TGTGCCAGCAGTTTCTGGGCAGGGTGGAAGACCCAGTACTTC.

The V and J genes are TRBV11-2 and TRBJ1-2; no definite D call. Germline V gene lookup returns CDR1 SGHAT and CDR2 FQNNGV. V lost 2 bases, J lost 7 bases, and 8 bases lay in between. CDR3 length: 12 amino acids. As DNA, the CDR3 is TGTGCCAGCAGCTTAAACAGAGGTGGCTACACCTTC. Its protein is CASSLNRGGYTF.

The J gene is TRBJ1-5, the V gene TRBV6-4; no reliable D call. V was cut by 5 bases and J by 5 bases, with 13 bases left in between. Germline CDR1 is MRHNA and CDR2 is SNTAGT. The length of the CDR3 is 14 residues. The CDR3 DNA is TGTGCCAGCAGTAACCGGGTGAGGGATCAGCCCCAGCATTTT. The encoded protein is CASSNRVRDQPQHF.

This sequence joins TRBV28 and TRBJ2-7, with 13 bases matching TRBD2. The CDR3 is 14 amino acids. Germline-derived CDR1 and CDR2 are MDHEN and SYDVKM. V shed 8 bases and J 4 bases; nucleotides not matched to a gene: 5. CDR3 region: CASLGTSGTYEQYF. CDR3 bases: TGTGCCAGCCTCGGGACTAGCGGGACGTACGAGCAGTACTTC. The full variable domain, its missing parts supplied by reference TRBV28 and TRBJ2-7, is DVKVTQSSRYLVKRTGEKVFLECVQDMDHENMFWYRQDPGLGLRLIYFSYDVKMKEKGDIPEGYSVSREKKERFSLILESASTNQTSMYLCASLGTSGTYEQYFGPGTRLTVT.

This chain joins TRBV7-2 and TRBJ2-1; TRBD2 agrees at 8 bases. This CDR3 spans 15 amino acids. J lost 9 bases, V lost 6 bases, and 13 bases had no gene match. Germline CDR1 and CDR2: SGHTA and FQGNSA. The DNA for the CDR3 is TGTGCCAGCAGTCGGGCCGAAACGGGAGGGCGTGAGCAGTTCTTC. Translated, it gives CASSRAETGGREQFF.

The V gene is TRBV7-2, the J gene TRBJ2-2; D not resolved. The CDR3 length is 15 residues. The V end was cut by 1 base, the J end by 6 bases, with 12 bases between. The V gene's germline CDR1 is SGHTA and CDR2 FQGNSA. CDR3 sequence reads: CASSLGRSLAGELFF. CDR3 coding DNA: TGTGCCAGCAGCTTAGGTCGGTCGCTTGCCGGGGAGCTGTTTTTT.

V gene TRBV4-1 combines with J gene TRBJ2-2; D unclear. Trimming pared 1 base from V and 0 bases from J, leaving 3 bases between. Germline V gene data show CDR1 as MGHRA and CDR2 as YSYEKL. This CDR3 region has 14 residues. CDR3 in DNA: TGCGCCAGCAGCCAAGGGCCGAACACCGGGGAGCTGTTTTTT. Its protein product is CASSQGPNTGELFF.

This chain links TRBV29-1 with TRBJ2-7; 10 bases are a match to TRBD1. Germline CDR1 reads SQVTM; CDR2 reads ANQGSEA. The V gene end was trimmed by 5 bases and the J gene end by 4 bases; junction bases not matched to a gene: 2. The CDR3 contains 12 residues. The CDR3 DNA follows: TGCAGCGTTAGACAGGGGGCTTACGAGCAGTACTTC. This gives the protein CSVRQGAYEQYF.

Note on this clone: It may be a read error: a sequence one base away is much more abundant. The sample holds other DNA sequences that translate to the same CDR3. This chain uses TRBV30 with TRBJ2-5; D is unresolved. The CDR3 is 11 residues long. Germline V gene lookup returns CDR1 GTSNPN and CDR2 SVGIG (reference sequence). V dropped 0 bases and J dropped 4 bases, with 3 bases sitting between them. The CDR3 nucleotides are TGTGCCTGGAGTGTGGGAGAGACCCAGTACTTC. This codes for CAWSVGETQYF.

J is TRBJ1-2 and V is TRBV5-1; no definite D call. The ends were cut back, 4 bases at V and 0 bases at J, with 10 bases in the middle. Germline V gives CDR1 SGHRS, CDR2 YFSETQ. The CDR3 extends over 14 amino acids. CDR3 sequence (DNA): TGCGCCAGCAGCCCCGACGGAGCTAACTATGGCTACACCTTC. It yields the protein CASSPDGANYGYTF.

As to this clone: This probably arose from a read error, given a far larger clone one base away. Since the CDR3 does not end with the conserved phenylalanine or tryptophan, this likely comes from a read error. CDR3: CATFGTPEYEQYL. The CDR3 bases are TGTGCCACGTTCGGGACGCCAGAGTACGAGCAGTACCTC. The chain links TRBV2 to TRBJ2-7, with D perhaps assigned TRBD1 or TRBD2 (5 bases each). Germline V gene data show CDR1 as SNHLY and CDR2 as FYNNEI. V was clipped by 10 bases and J by 4 bases, with 17 bases between them. This CDR3 comprises 13 residues.